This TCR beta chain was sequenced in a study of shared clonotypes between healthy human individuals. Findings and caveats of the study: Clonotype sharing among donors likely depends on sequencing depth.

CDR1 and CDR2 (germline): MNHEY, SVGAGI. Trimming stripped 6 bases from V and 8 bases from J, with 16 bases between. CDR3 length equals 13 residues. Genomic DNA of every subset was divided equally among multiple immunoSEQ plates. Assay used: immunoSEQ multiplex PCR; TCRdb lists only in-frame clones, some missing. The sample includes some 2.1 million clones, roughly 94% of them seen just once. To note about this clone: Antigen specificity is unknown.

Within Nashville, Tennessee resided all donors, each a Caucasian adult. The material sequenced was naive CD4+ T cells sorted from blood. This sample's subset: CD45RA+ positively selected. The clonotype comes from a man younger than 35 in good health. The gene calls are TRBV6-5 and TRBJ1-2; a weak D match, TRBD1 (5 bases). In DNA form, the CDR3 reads TGTGCCAGCAGCCCTTATGGGGGTTGGGGCTACACCTTC. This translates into CASSPYGGWGYTF.